Below, 24 T cell receptor beta chains from the same sample are listed, as sequenced in a study of T cells expressing NK-cell markers. TCRdb reworked the 5' RACE reads into one entry per CDR3 protein, no DNA. The sample totals about 440,000 distinct CDR3 sequences. Sequencing was carried out using blood T cells: a sorted CD56 or NKG2C T cell subset, CD4+ or CD8+ T cells, or bulk PBMC T cells (not recorded which). These receptor sequences come from a woman aged 18 to 75 in good health.

This rearrangement joins TRBV5-1 to TRBJ2-2; TCRdb picks TRBD2, but there is no DNA to check that call. This CDR3 has 16 amino acids. The germline gives CDR1 SGHRS, CDR2 YFSETQ. Here the CDR3 reads CASKTLAGGSTGELFF.

V is TRBV12-3 or TRBV12-4 and J is TRBJ1-1. This CDR3 contains 12 residues. The CDR3 sequence: CASGSLNTEAFF.

The chain is built from TRBV6-6 and TRBJ2-7; TCRdb selects TRBD1, and the lack of DNA leaves this call unchecked. The CDR3 is 13 amino acids. The V gene's germline CDR1 is MNHNY and CDR2 SVGAGI (reference sequence). CDR3 in amino acids: CASSADGQSEQYF.

This chain links TRBV5-1 with TRBJ2-5; as DNA is missing, the TRBD1 call by TCRdb cannot be tested. The CDR3 length is 15 residues. Germline assignment: CDR1 SGHRS and CDR2 YFSETQ. CDR3 in amino acids: CASYDDRGSGETQYF.

The gene calls are TRBV18 and TRBJ1-2. Germline V gives CDR1 KGHSH, CDR2 LQKENI. CDR3 size: 13 residues. CDR3 amino acids: CASSPSDIGSYTF. The complete variable domain, with remaining parts taken from reference TRBV18 and TRBJ1-2, reads NAGVMQNPRHLVRRRGQEARLRCSPMKGHSHVYWYRQLPEEGLKFMVYLQKENIIDESGMPKERFSAEFPKEGPSILRIQQVVRGDSAAYFCASSPSDIGSYTFGSGTRLTVV.

This chain uses TRBV20-1 with TRBJ2-2; the TRBD1 assignment by TCRdb is unverifiable without DNA. The germline CDR1 and CDR2 sequences are DFQATT and SNEGSKA (reference sequence). The CDR3 length is 14 residues. The CDR3 sequence: CSASGVQNTGELFF.

The V gene is TRBV2, the J gene TRBJ1-1; the D call from TCRdb, TRBD1, cannot be confirmed without DNA. Germline V gene data show CDR1 as SNHLY and CDR2 as FYNNEI. The CDR3 spans 15 residues. CDR3 loop: CASRTSGAPNTEAFF.

The J gene is TRBJ1-4, the V gene TRBV6-5; TCRdb selects TRBD1, and the lack of DNA leaves this call unchecked. Germline values: CDR1 MNHEY, CDR2 SVGAGI. The CDR3 is 16 residues long. The chain's CDR3 is CASSYRGGRGGEKLFF.

The rearrangement joins TRBV6-4 to TRBJ2-1; as DNA is missing, the TRBD1 call by TCRdb cannot be tested. The germline V gene has CDR1 MRHNA and CDR2 SNTAGT. This CDR3 contains 14 residues. This CDR3 is CASSPGQGRYEQFF.

The J gene is TRBJ2-5, the V gene TRBV29-1. The germline V gene has CDR1 SQVTM and CDR2 ANQGSEA. This CDR3 has 12 residues. This CDR3 reads CSARSGEETQYF.

The chain carries TRBV20-1 and TRBJ1-2. The CDR3 consists of 14 residues. Looked up from germline, CDR1 is DFQATT and CDR2 is SNEGSKA (reference sequence). Here the CDR3 reads CSARDEPADYGYTF.

The V gene is TRBV30, the J gene TRBJ2-7; TCRdb's D gene call, TRBD1, goes unchecked for lack of DNA. This CDR3 is built from 14 residues. From germline, CDR1 is GTSNPN and CDR2 SVGIG (reference sequence). The CDR3 sequence is CAWGGQGAPYEQYF.

V usage is TRBV4-3 and J usage is TRBJ2-5; TCRdb's assignment of TRBD1 cannot be checked, as there is no DNA. The CDR3 spans 14 residues. CDR1 LGHNA and CDR2 YSLEER come from the germline V gene. CDR3 sequence reads: CASSRATWQETQYF.

The rearrangement uses TRBV7-9 and TRBJ2-1; the TCRdb call, TRBD1, lacks DNA for checking. The germline gives CDR1 SEHNR, CDR2 FQNEAQ (reference sequence). This CDR3 region has 14 residues. The CDR3 protein is CASSSSGATNEQFF. Full variable domain (rest looked up from reference TRBV7-9 and TRBJ2-1): DTGVSQNPRHKITKRGQNVTFRCDPISEHNRLYWYRQTLGQGPEFLTYFQNEAQLEKSRLLSDRFSAERPKGSFSTLEIQRTEQGDSAMYLCASSSSGATNEQFFGPGTRLTVL.

The gene calls are TRBV27 and TRBJ2-1; TCRdb picks TRBD2, but there is no DNA to check that call. CDR1 is MNHEY and CDR2 is SMNVEV in the germline V gene (reference sequence). This CDR3 spans 16 amino acids. The CDR3 sequence is CASGTPIKSGYNEQFF.

This chain connects TRBV20-1 to TRBJ2-3. In germline, CDR1 is DFQATT, CDR2 SNEGSKA (reference sequence). The CDR3 extends over 12 amino acids. CDR3 amino acids: CSEETLTDTQYF.

This chain joins TRBV5-4 and TRBJ1-2. Germline V lookup: CDR1 SGHNT, CDR2 YYREEE (reference sequence). The length of the CDR3 is 15 residues. CDR3 sequence reads: CASSLSSGTAYGYTF.

J is TRBJ1-4 and V is TRBV11-2. The CDR3 covers 12 residues. The germline gives CDR1 SGHAT, CDR2 FQNNGV. This CDR3 is CASSLENEKLFF. Supplemented by reference TRBV11-2 and TRBJ1-4, the full variable domain reads EAGVAQSPRYKIIEKRQSVAFWCNPISGHATLYWYQQILGQGPKLLIQFQNNGVVDDSQLPKDRFSAERLKGVDSTLKIQPAKLEDSAVYLCASSLENEKLFFGSGTQLSVL.

V and J are TRBV10-3 and TRBJ2-3; the D call from TCRdb, TRBD2, cannot be confirmed without DNA. Germline-derived CDR1 and CDR2 are ENHRY and SYGVKD. The CDR3 contains 14 residues. The CDR3 region is CAISQTSATDTQYF.

The genes are TRBV18 and TRBJ1-5; the TRBD1 assignment by TCRdb is unverifiable without DNA. Germline V gives CDR1 KGHSH, CDR2 LQKENI. This CDR3 has 14 amino acids. This CDR3 reads CASSPSLSNQPQHF.

V and J are TRBV12-3 or TRBV12-4 and TRBJ2-1; the TRBD2 assignment by TCRdb is unverifiable without DNA. The CDR3 spans 15 residues. The CDR3 reads CASSQTLTSIDEQFF.

The CDR3 sequence is CASSPSGRHQETQYF. V and J are TRBV12-3 or TRBV12-4 and TRBJ2-5; the D call of TRBD2 rests on TCRdb alone, since no DNA is present to check it. The CDR3 is made up of 15 amino acids.

The rearrangement joins TRBV3-1 to TRBJ2-3; TCRdb designates TRBD2, a call that cannot be tested without DNA. Germline CDR1 and CDR2: LGHDT and YNNKEL (reference sequence). The CDR3 contains 17 residues. The CDR3: CASSQESTGLSTDTQYF.

The chain carries TRBV6-4 and TRBJ2-3; TCRdb calls TRBD2, which cannot be checked without DNA. The CDR3 is 14 residues long. CDR1 and CDR2 from the germline V gene are MRHNA and SNTAGT. This CDR3 is CASSDGGGANTQYF.